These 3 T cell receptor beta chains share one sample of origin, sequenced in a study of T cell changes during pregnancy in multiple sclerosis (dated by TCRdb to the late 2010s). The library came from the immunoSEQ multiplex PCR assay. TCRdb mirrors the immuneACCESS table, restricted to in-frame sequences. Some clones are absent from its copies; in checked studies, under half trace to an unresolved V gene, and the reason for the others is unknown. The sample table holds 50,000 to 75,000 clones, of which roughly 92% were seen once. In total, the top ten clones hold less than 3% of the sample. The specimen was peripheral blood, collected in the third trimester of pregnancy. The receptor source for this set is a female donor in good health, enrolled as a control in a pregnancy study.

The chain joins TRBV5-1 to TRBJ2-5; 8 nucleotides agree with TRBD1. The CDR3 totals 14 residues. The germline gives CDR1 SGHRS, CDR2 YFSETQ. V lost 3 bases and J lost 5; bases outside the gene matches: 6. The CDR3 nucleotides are TGCGCCAGCAGCTATGGGACAGGACGGGAGACCCAGTACTTC. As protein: CASSYGTGRETQYF. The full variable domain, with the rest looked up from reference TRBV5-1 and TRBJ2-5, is KAGVTQTPRYLIKTRGQQVTLSCSPISGHRSVSWYQQTPGQGLQFLFEYFSETQRNKGNFPGRFSGRQFSNSRSEMNVSTLELGDSALYLCASSYGTGRETQYFGPGTRLLVL.

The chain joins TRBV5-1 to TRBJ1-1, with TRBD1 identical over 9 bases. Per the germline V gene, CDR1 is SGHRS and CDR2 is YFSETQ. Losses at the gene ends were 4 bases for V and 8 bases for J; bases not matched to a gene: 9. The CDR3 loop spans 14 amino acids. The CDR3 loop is CASSPRTGAFEAFF. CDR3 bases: TGCGCCAGCAGCCCTCGGACAGGGGCGTTCGAAGCTTTCTTT.

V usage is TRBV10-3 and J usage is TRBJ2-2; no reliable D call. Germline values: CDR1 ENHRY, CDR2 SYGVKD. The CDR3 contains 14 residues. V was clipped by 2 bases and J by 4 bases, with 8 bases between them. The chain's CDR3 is CAISEVTSTGELFF. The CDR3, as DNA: TGTGCCATCAGTGAGGTGACTTCCACCGGGGAGCTGTTTTTT.